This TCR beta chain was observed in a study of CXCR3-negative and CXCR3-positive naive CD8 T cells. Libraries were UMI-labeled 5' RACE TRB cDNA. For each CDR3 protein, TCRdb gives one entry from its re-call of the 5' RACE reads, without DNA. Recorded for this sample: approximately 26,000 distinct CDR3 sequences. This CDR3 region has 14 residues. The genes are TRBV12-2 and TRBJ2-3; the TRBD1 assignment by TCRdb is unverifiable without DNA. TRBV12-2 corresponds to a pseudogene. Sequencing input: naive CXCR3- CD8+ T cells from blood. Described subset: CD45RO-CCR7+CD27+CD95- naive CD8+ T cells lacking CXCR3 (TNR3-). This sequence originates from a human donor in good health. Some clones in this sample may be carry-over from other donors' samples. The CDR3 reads CASRKGGPTDTQYF.